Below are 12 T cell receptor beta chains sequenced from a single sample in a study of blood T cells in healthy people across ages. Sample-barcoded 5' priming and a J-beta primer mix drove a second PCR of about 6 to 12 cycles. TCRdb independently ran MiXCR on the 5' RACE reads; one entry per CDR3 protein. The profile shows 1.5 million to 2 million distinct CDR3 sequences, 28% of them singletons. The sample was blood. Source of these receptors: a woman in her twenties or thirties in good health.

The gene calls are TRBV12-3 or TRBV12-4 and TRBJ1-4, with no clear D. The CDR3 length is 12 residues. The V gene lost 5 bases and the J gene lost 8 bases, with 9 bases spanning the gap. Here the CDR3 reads CASSPQEEKLFF. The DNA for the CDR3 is TGTGCCAGCAGTCCTCAGGAGGAAAAACTGTTTTTT.

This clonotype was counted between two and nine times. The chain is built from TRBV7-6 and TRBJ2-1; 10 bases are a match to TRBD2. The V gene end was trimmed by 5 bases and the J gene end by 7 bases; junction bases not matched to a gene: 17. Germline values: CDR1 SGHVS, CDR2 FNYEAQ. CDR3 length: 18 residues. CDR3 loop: CASSPSAQRGGFGNEQFF. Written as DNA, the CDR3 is TGTGCCAGCAGCCCCTCGGCCCAGCGGGGGGGATTCGGGAATGAGCAGTTCTTC. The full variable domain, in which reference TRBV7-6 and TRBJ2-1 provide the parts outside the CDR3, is GAGVSQSPRYKVTKRGQDVALRCDPISGHVSLYWYRQALGQGPEFLTYFNYEAQQDKSGLPNDRFSAERPEGSISTLTIQRTEQRDSAMYRCASSPSAQRGGFGNEQFFGPGTRLTVL.

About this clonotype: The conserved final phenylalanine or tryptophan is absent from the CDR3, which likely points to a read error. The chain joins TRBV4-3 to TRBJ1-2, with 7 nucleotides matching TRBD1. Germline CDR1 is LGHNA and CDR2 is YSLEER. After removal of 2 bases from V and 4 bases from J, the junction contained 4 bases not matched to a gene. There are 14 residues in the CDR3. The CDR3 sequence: CASSQRQGGYGYTC. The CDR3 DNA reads TGCGCCAGCAGCCAAAGACAGGGTGGCTATGGCTACACCTGC.

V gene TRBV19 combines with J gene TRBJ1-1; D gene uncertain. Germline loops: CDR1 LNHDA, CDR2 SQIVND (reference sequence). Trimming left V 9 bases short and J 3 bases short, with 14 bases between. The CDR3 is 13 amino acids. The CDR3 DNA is TGTGCCAGCCGACGTATGGCGGACACTGAAGCTTTCTTT. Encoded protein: CASRRMADTEAFF.

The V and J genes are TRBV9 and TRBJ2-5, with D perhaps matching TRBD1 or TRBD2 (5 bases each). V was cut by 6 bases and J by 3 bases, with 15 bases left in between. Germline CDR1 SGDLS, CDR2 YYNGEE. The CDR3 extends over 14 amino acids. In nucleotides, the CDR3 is TGTGCCAGCACCCGAGATGGGGGAGAAGAGACCCAGTACTTC. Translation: CASTRDGGEETQYF.

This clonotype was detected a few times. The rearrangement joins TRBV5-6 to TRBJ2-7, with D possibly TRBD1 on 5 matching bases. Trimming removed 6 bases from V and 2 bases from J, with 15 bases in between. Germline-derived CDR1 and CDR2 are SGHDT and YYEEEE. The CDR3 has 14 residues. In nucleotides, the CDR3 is TGTGCCAGCAACTTAGGGGCAGGACCCTACGAGCAGTACTTC. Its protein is CASNLGAGPYEQYF.

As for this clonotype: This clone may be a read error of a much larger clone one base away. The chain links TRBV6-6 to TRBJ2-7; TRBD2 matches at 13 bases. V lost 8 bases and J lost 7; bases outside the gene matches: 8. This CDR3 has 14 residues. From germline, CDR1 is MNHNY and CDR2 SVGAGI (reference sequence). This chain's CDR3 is CASAITSGGAEQYF. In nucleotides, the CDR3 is TGTGCCAGCGCCATAACTAGCGGGGGGGCGGAGCAGTACTTC.

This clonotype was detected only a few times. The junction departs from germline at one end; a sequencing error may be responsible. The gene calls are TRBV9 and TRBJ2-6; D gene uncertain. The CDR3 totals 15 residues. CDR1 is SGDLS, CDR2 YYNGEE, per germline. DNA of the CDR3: TGTGCCGGCAGCCCCTCGGGTACTGGGGCCAACGTCCTGACTTTC. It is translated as CAGSPSGTGANVLTF.

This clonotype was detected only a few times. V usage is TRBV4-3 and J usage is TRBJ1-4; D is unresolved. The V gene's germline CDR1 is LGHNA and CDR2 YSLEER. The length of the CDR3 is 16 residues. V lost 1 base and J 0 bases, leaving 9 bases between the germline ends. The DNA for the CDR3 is TGCGCCAGCAGCCAAGCCCCCTTTGCAACTAATGAAAAACTGTTTTTT. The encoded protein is CASSQAPFATNEKLFF.

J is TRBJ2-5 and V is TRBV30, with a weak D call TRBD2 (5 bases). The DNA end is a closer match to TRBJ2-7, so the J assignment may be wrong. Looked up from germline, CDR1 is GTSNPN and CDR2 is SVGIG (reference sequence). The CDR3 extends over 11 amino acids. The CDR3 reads CATERGYEQYF. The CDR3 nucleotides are TGTGCAACTGAACGGGGTTACGAGCAGTACTTC.

CDR3 in amino acids: CASSPSVGTQYF. The DNA of the CDR3 is TGTGCCAGCAGCCCATCGGTGGGTACGCAGTATTTT. The rearrangement links TRBV9 to TRBJ2-3; D not certain. Germline loops: CDR1 SGDLS, CDR2 YYNGEE. V lost 4 bases, J lost 8 bases, and 11 bases lay in between. The CDR3 contains 12 residues.

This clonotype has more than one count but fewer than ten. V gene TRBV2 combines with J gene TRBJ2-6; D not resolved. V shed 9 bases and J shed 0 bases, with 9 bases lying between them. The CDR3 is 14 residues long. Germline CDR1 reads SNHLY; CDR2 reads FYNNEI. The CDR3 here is CASLRSSGANVLTF. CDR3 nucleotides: TGTGCCAGTCTCAGAAGCTCTGGGGCCAACGTCCTGACTTTC. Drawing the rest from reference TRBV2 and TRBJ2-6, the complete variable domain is EPEVTQTPSHQVTQMGQEVILRCVPISNHLYFYWYRQILGQKVEFLVSFYNNEISEKSEIFDDQFSVERPDGSNFTLKIRSTKLEDSAMYFCASLRSSGANVLTFGAGSRLTVL.